This passage covers 13 T cell receptor beta chains from one sample sequenced in a study of blood T cells in healthy people across ages. The use of a sample-barcoded 5' primer and a J-beta primer mix characterized a second PCR of about 7 to 12 cycles. A single record per CDR3 protein comes from TCRdb applying MiXCR to the 5' RACE reads. The sample has about 640,000 distinct CDR3 sequences; about 54% are singletons. The specimen sequenced was blood. These TCRs come from a man aged 55 to 69 in good health.

This clonotype was observed a handful of times. The gene calls are TRBV11-2 and TRBJ2-5; the D gene is possibly TRBD2 (5 bases). CDR1 is SGHAT and CDR2 is FQNNGV in the germline V gene. The CDR3 is 14 residues long. Trimming removed 5 bases from V and 2 bases from J, with 12 bases in between. The CDR3 loop reads CASSAGLPQETQYF. CDR3 nucleotides: TGTGCCAGCAGCGCAGGACTTCCTCAAGAGACCCAGTACTTC.

The chain joins TRBV5-1 to TRBJ1-6; no clear D gene. The germline V gene has CDR1 SGHRS and CDR2 YFSETQ. CDR3 length equals 15 residues. The germline V and J ends were trimmed by 4 bases and 2 bases, with 10 bases remaining between them. Here the CDR3 reads CASSNSGTYNSPLHF. The CDR3 nucleotides read TGCGCCAGCAGCAATTCGGGCACCTATAATTCACCCCTCCACTTT.

The J gene is TRBJ2-1, the V gene TRBV5-5; no definite D call. The length of the CDR3 is 15 residues. Germline V gene data show CDR1 as SGHKS and CDR2 as YYEKEE (reference sequence). Trimming took 6 bases from V and 2 from J, leaving 15 bases between them. The CDR3 loop reads CASTLTSWAYNEQFF. The CDR3 bases are TGTGCCAGCACCTTAACATCCTGGGCCTACAATGAGCAGTTCTTC. The variable domain in full, completed from reference TRBV5-5 and TRBJ2-1, reads DAGVTQSPTHLIKTRGQQVTLRCSPISGHKSVSWYQQVLGQGPQFIFQYYEKEERGRGNFPDRFSARQFPNYSSELNVNALLLGDSALYLCASTLTSWAYNEQFFGPGTRLTVL.

This clonotype has only a few counts. V gene TRBV5-1 combines with J gene TRBJ2-5, with D uncertain. The CDR3 has 13 amino acids. V dropped 1 base and J dropped 11 bases, with 15 bases sitting between them. CDR1 SGHRS and CDR2 YFSETQ come from the germline V gene. CDR3 loop: CASSLWGYNEQYF. DNA for the CDR3: TGCGCCAGCAGCTTGTGGGGTTACAATGAGCAGTACTTC.

The chain joins TRBV6-2 or TRBV6-3 to TRBJ2-5; no clear D gene. Trimming removed 2 bases at V and 4 bases at J, with 11 bases between. The CDR3 totals 14 residues. Germline V gene data show CDR1 as MNHEY and CDR2 as SVGEGT. CDR3 protein: CASSYQGSRETQYF. Here the CDR3 DNA reads TGTGCCAGCAGTTACCAAGGTAGCAGAGAGACCCAGTACTTC.

The CDR3 sequence: CASKSAEGWSPLHF. Written as DNA, the CDR3 is TGTGCCAGCAAGTCGGCCGAGGGGTGGTCACCCCTCCACTTT. The V and J genes are TRBV27 and TRBJ1-6; TRBD1 is a possible D gene (5 bases). The germline V and J ends were trimmed by 7 bases and 10 bases, with 17 bases remaining between them. CDR1 is MNHEY and CDR2 is SMNVEV in the germline V gene (reference sequence). The CDR3 totals 14 residues.

The CDR3 is CASTQRDRSSYNEQFF. CDR3 coding DNA: TGTGCCAGCACTCAACGGGACAGGAGCTCCTACAATGAGCAGTTCTTC. The chain is built from TRBV2 and TRBJ2-1; 8 bases match TRBD1. The germline V gene encodes CDR1 SNHLY and CDR2 FYNNEI. The length of the CDR3 is 16 residues. J lost 0 bases, V lost 7 bases, and 8 bases had no gene match. Full variable domain (remainder filled in from reference TRBV2 and TRBJ2-1): EPEVTQTPSHQVTQMGQEVILRCVPISNHLYFYWYRQILGQKVEFLVSFYNNEISEKSEIFDDQFSVERPDGSNFTLKIRSTKLEDSAMYFCASTQRDRSSYNEQFFGPGTRLTVL.

The chain carries TRBV7-9 and TRBJ2-1; 10 positions match TRBD1. In germline, CDR1 is SEHNR, CDR2 FQNEAQ (reference sequence). After removal of 1 base from V and 9 bases from J, the junction contained 6 bases not matched to a gene. The CDR3 is 15 residues long. The CDR3 DNA is TGTGCCAGCAGCTTAGGACAGGGGGCGCGAGGTGAGCAGTTCTTC. Translating it yields CASSLGQGARGEQFF.

The gene calls are TRBV4-2 and TRBJ2-5; unclear D gene. The CDR3 has 12 amino acids. Germline V CDR1 and CDR2: LGHNA, YNFKEQ. V shed 2 bases and J shed 10 bases, with 11 bases lying between them. The CDR3 loop reads CASSQPQDHQYF. Written as DNA, the CDR3 is TGTGCCAGCAGCCAACCTCAAGACCACCAGTACTTC.

This clonotype has a handful of counts. The V and J genes are TRBV3-1 and TRBJ2-5; 12 bases are shared with TRBD1. CDR1 and CDR2 from the germline V gene are LGHDT and YNNKEL (reference sequence). The CDR3 length is 16 residues. V lost 4 bases to trimming and J lost 5 bases; unmatched junction nucleotides: 8. The CDR3 DNA reads as TGTGCCAGCAGCCGTGGGACAGGGGGCACTGGGGAGACCCAGTACTTC. The encoded protein is CASSRGTGGTGETQYF.

Many counts were recorded for this clonotype. The chain links TRBV20-1 to TRBJ1-5; D is undetermined. The CDR3 spans 12 residues. The germline CDR1 and CDR2 sequences are DFQATT and SNEGSKA (reference sequence). Trimming stripped 5 bases from V and 2 bases from J, with 7 bases between. The CDR3 sequence: CSAVRGNQPQHF. The CDR3 DNA reads TGCAGTGCTGTTAGGGGCAATCAGCCCCAGCATTTT.

The chain joins TRBV27 to TRBJ2-2, with 7 positions matching TRBD1. V dropped 2 bases and J dropped 1; count of bases not matched to a gene: 7. Germline values: CDR1 MNHEY, CDR2 SMNVEV (reference sequence). The CDR3 runs 17 residues. The CDR3 DNA sequence: TGTGCCAGCAGTTTAGCCGGGACAGACCGGAACACCGGGGAGCTGTTTTTT. Its protein product is CASSLAGTDRNTGELFF.

The sample holds a few counts of this clonotype. The V and J genes are TRBV7-2 and TRBJ2-7; D remains unclear. CDR3 length equals 14 residues. V was pared by 1 base and J by 2 bases, with 9 bases between. Germline V lookup: CDR1 SGHTA, CDR2 FQGNSA. Written as DNA, the CDR3 is TGTGCCAGCAGCTTAGGTGGCCCCGCCTACGAGCAGTACTTC. Its translation: CASSLGGPAYEQYF.